This T cell receptor (beta chain) was sequenced in a study of control samples from healthy donors and cancer patients. The CDR3 length is 14 residues. The V gene's germline CDR1 is MNHEY and CDR2 SVGAGI. J lost 0 bases, V lost 6 bases, and 4 bases had no gene match. Only in-frame clones appear in the TCRdb table, and some are missing; sequencing was by immunoSEQ multiplex PCR. The sample lists around 190,000 clones; just over 90% were seen once. This sequence was found in a man aged 25 to 40 in good health. The rearrangement joins TRBV6-5 to TRBJ2-5; TRBD2 aligns across 7 bases. Specimen: blood. The CDR3 DNA reads TGTGCCAGCAGGAAGGGAGGGAACCAAGAGACCCAGTACTTC. Protein: CASRKGGNQETQYF.